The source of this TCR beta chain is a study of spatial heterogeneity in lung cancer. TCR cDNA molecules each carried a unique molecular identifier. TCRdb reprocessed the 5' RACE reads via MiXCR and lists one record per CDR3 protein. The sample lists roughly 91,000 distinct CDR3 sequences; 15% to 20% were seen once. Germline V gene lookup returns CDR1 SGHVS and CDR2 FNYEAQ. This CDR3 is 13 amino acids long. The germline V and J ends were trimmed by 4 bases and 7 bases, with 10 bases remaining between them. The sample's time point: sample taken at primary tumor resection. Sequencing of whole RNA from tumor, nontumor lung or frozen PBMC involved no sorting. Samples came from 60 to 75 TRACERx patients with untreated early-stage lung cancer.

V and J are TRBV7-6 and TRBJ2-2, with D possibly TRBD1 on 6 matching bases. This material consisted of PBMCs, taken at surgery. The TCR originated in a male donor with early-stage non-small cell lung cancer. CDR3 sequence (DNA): TGTGCCAGCAGCTCCACAGGGTTCGGGGAGCTGTTTTTT. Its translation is CASSSTGFGELFF. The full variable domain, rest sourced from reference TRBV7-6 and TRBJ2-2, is GAGVSQSPRYKVTKRGQDVALRCDPISGHVSLYWYRQALGQGPEFLTYFNYEAQQDKSGLPNDRFSAERPEGSISTLTIQRTEQRDSAMYRCASSSTGFGELFFGEGSRLTVL.